Here is one T cell receptor (beta chain) with its context. Within the sample, other DNA sequences also encode this same CDR3. CDR1 is MGHRA and CDR2 is YSYEKL in the germline V gene. The CDR3 spans 13 residues. V was trimmed by 3 bases and J by 2 bases, leaving 5 bases between them. This sample was included in a study of blood T cell repertoires in COVID-19. Clones were read by immunoSEQ multiplex PCR, and TCRdb kept only the in-frame ones, dropping some. The sample records 55,000 to 75,000 clones, roughly nine tenths being singletons. J is TRBJ1-3 and V is TRBV4-1; D ambiguous. The sample comprised peripheral blood. This sequence was found in a man aged 55 to 70 with acute or convalescent COVID-19. CDR3 protein: CASSQGPGNTIYF. The CDR3 DNA reads as TGCGCCAGCAGCCAGGGCCCTGGAAACACCATATATTTT.